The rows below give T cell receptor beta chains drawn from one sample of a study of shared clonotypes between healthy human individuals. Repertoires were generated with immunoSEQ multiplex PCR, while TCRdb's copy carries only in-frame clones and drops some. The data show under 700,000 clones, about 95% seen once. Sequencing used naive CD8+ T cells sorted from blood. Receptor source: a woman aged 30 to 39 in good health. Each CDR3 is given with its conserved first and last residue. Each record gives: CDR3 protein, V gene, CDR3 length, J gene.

CASTPRGGGAEAFF TRBV7-9 14 TRBJ1-1
CASSLGGVTEAFF TRBV7-9 13 TRBJ1-1
CASSLGTDGYTF TRBV7-9 12 TRBJ1-2
CASGTGENTEAFF TRBV5-4 13 TRBJ1-1
CASSSGVQETQYF TRBV27 13 TRBJ2-5
CASTIDRGSPYEQYF TRBV7-9 15 TRBJ2-7
CASSPSSGEEQYF TRBV27 13 TRBJ2-7
CAILNPTGTSGGTGELFF TRBV10-3 18 TRBJ2-2
CASNGRDSYTDTQYF TRBV2 15 TRBJ2-3
CASSAGQRVNTGELFF TRBV21-1 16 TRBJ2-2
CASSPREGVYQETQYF TRBV7-6 16 TRBJ2-5